These 21 T cell receptor beta chains originate from one sample sequenced in a study of control samples from healthy donors and cancer patients. Repertoires were generated with immunoSEQ multiplex PCR, while TCRdb's copy carries only in-frame clones and drops some. The repertoire has some 28,000 clones, 70% to 80% of them found once; the top ten carry 22%. The sequenced sample consisted of PBMCs. The source is a man between 60 and 75 years old with head and neck cancer.

This clone occurred a few times. V usage is TRBV18 and J usage is TRBJ2-2; 7 nucleotides line up with TRBD1. Germline assignment: CDR1 KGHSH and CDR2 LQKENI. The CDR3 spans 14 residues. Losses at the gene ends were 3 bases for V and 6 bases for J; bases not matched to a gene: 4. CDR3 DNA sequence: TGTGCCAGCTCACCCCGACAGGGAGCCGGGGAGCTGTTTTTT. Its translation is CASSPRQGAGELFF.

The chain employs TRBV7-2 and TRBJ1-6; no reliable D call. Germline V CDR1 and CDR2: SGHTA, FQGNSA. The CDR3 runs 13 residues. V was pared by 2 bases and J by 11 bases, with 10 bases between. DNA for the CDR3: TGTGCCAGCAGCTTACCGGGGTATGCACCCCTCCACTTT. Residues: CASSLPGYAPLHF.

The chain combines TRBV4-1 with TRBJ1-2; D possibly corresponds to TRBD1 (5 bases). Trimming cost V 4 bases and J 7 bases, with 10 bases left between them. The germline gives CDR1 MGHRA, CDR2 YSYEKL. The length of the CDR3 is 12 residues. Here the CDR3 reads CASSRDGFGYTF. CDR3 nucleotides: TGCGCCAGCAGCCGGGACGGTTTTGGCTACACCTTC.

The rearrangement uses TRBV28 and TRBJ2-3; TRBD1 aligns across 10 bases. J lost 3 bases, V lost 6 bases, and 3 bases had no gene match. Germline V gene sequence: CDR1 MDHEN, CDR2 SYDVKM. This CDR3 spans 14 amino acids. The CDR3 reads CASSTGQGTDTQYF. Written as DNA, the CDR3 is TGTGCCAGCAGCACGGGACAGGGGACAGATACGCAGTATTTT. Using reference TRBV28 and TRBJ2-3 for the parts outside the CDR3, the full variable domain is DVKVTQSSRYLVKRTGEKVFLECVQDMDHENMFWYRQDPGLGLRLIYFSYDVKMKEKGDIPEGYSVSREKKERFSLILESASTNQTSMYLCASSTGQGTDTQYFGPGTRLTVL.

CDR3: CASSLTSGSYEQYF. The CDR3 DNA follows: TGTGCCAGCAGCTTGACTAGCGGGAGTTACGAGCAGTACTTC. The rearrangement links TRBV11-2 to TRBJ2-7; 12 bases line up with TRBD2. The length of the CDR3 is 14 residues. Germline values: CDR1 SGHAT, CDR2 FQNNGV. V dropped 3 bases and J dropped 4; count of bases not matched to a gene: 1.

The gene calls are TRBV30 and TRBJ2-7; no definite D call. V was cut by 4 bases and J by 2 bases, with 9 bases left in between. Germline lookup yields CDR1 GTSNPN and CDR2 SVGIG (reference sequence). The CDR3 length is 12 residues. CDR3: CAWKVGPYEQYF. The CDR3 DNA reads as TGTGCCTGGAAGGTCGGACCCTACGAGCAGTACTTC. The full variable domain, with the rest looked up from reference TRBV30 and TRBJ2-7, is SQTIHQWPATLVQPVGSPLSLECTVEGTSNPNLYWYRQAAGRGLQLLFYSVGIGQISSEVPQNLSASRPQDRQFILSSKKLLLSDSGFYLCAWKVGPYEQYFGPGTRLTVT.

V usage is TRBV28 and J usage is TRBJ1-2; weak D call: TRBD1 (6 bases). Looked up from germline, CDR1 is MDHEN and CDR2 is SYDVKM. V was trimmed by 5 bases and J by 5 bases, leaving 12 bases between them. The CDR3 covers 13 residues. The CDR3 spells CASSTGKPYGYTF. The CDR3 DNA reads as TGTGCCAGCAGTACAGGGAAACCATATGGCTACACCTTC.

This clone was seen only a few times. The chain couples TRBV29-1 to TRBJ2-7, with a tentative D call TRBD1 (5 bases). Germline CDR1 and CDR2: SQVTM and ANQGSEA. This CDR3 comprises 14 residues. V lost 6 bases, J lost 6 bases, and 21 bases lay in between. CDR3 sequence reads: CSVKLTTVLGEQYF. CDR3 DNA sequence: TGCAGCGTCAAACTTACGACAGTCTTGGGCGAGCAGTACTTC.

There are a few counts of this clone. V usage is TRBV27 and J usage is TRBJ2-5; D gene uncertain. The germline V gene encodes CDR1 MNHEY and CDR2 SMNVEV (reference sequence). V lost 7 bases and J 5 bases, leaving 8 bases between the germline ends. The CDR3 has 11 residues. The CDR3 nucleotides are TGTGCCAGCACCCTTGGGGAGACCCAGTACTTC. Protein product: CASTLGETQYF.

This rearrangement joins TRBV7-3 to TRBJ2-1; 7 bases align to TRBD1. The CDR3 length is 15 residues. CDR1 is SGHTA, CDR2 FQGTGA, per germline. The trim removed 5 bases at V and 0 bases at J, leaving 4 bases unmatched. The DNA for the CDR3 is TGTGCCAGCAGCCTTAGACAGGGCTCCTACAATGAGCAGTTCTTC. It encodes CASSLRQGSYNEQFF.

This rearrangement joins TRBV6-1 to TRBJ2-2; D is uncertain. V was clipped by 3 bases and J by 8 bases, with 13 bases between them. The germline gives CDR1 MNHNS, CDR2 SASEGT. The CDR3 runs to 14 residues. CDR3: CASSDFPVRGELFF. The DNA for the CDR3 is TGTGCCAGCAGTGATTTTCCGGTTAGGGGGGAGCTGTTTTTT.

The chain has TRBV11-1 and TRBJ2-7, with a tentative D call TRBD1 (5 bases). Trimming took 1 base from V and 2 from J, leaving 12 bases between them. Germline values: CDR1 SGHAT, CDR2 FQDESV (reference sequence). The CDR3 length is 15 residues. The CDR3 reads CASSLEGVGTYEQYF. Written as DNA, the CDR3 is TGTGCCAGCAGCTTAGAAGGGGTAGGGACCTACGAGCAGTACTTC.

This clone appeared a single time. The V and J genes are TRBV7-9 and TRBJ2-1; 7 nucleotides align to TRBD1. After removal of 4 bases from V and 9 bases from J, the junction contained 6 bases not matched to a gene. This CDR3 is 13 amino acids long. Germline CDR1 and CDR2: SEHNR and FQNEAQ (reference sequence). The CDR3 DNA reads TGTGCCAGCAGCTCCGACAGGGTAGGTGAGCAGTTCTTC. This sequence encodes CASSSDRVGEQFF. Full variable domain (outside the CDR3, taken from reference TRBV7-9 and TRBJ2-1): DTGVSQNPRHKITKRGQNVTFRCDPISEHNRLYWYRQTLGQGPEFLTYFQNEAQLEKSRLLSDRFSAERPKGSFSTLEIQRTEQGDSAMYLCASSSDRVGEQFFGPGTRLTVL.

This clone rates as medium-sized. CDR3 residues: CASSVDTTNTEAFF. In DNA form, the CDR3 reads TGTGCCAGCAGCGTAGACACGACGAACACTGAAGCTTTCTTT. The rearrangement joins TRBV9 to TRBJ1-1; unclear D gene. This CDR3 region has 14 residues. The V and J ends lost 0 bases and 1 base respectively, with 7 bases between them. CDR1 is SGDLS and CDR2 is YYNGEE in the germline V gene. Complete variable domain (other parts from reference TRBV9 and TRBJ1-1): DSGVTQTPKHLITATGQRVTLRCSPRSGDLSVYWYQQSLDQGLQFLIQYYNGEERAKGNILERFSAQQFPDLHSELNLSSLELGDSALYFCASSVDTTNTEAFFGQGTRLTVV.

The V and J genes are TRBV11-2 and TRBJ2-5, with a possible D match to TRBD1 (5 bases). Trimming took off 1 base at V and 4 bases at J, with 10 bases between the two ends. The CDR3 runs 14 residues. The germline gives CDR1 SGHAT, CDR2 FQNNGV. The CDR3 coding sequence is TGTGCCAGCAGCTTAGGACAGTGGGCAGAGACCCAGTACTTC. The encoded protein is CASSLGQWAETQYF.

The chain uses TRBV28 and TRBJ1-2; the D is unclear. This CDR3 region has 15 residues. Per germline, CDR1 MDHEN and CDR2 SYDVKM. V lost 5 bases to trimming and J lost 4 bases, with 17 bases between them. CDR3 amino acids: CASSMSTIGGYGYTF. CDR3 DNA sequence: TGTGCCAGCAGTATGTCTACTATCGGCGGCTATGGCTACACCTTC.

J is TRBJ2-5 and V is TRBV5-1, with D perhaps TRBD2 (5 bases). The CDR3 has 13 amino acids. CDR1 and CDR2 from the germline V gene are SGHRS and YFSETQ. The V gene lost 3 bases and the J gene lost 2 bases, with 8 bases spanning the gap. The CDR3 nucleotides read TGCGCCAGCAGCTACGGAGGACAAGAGACCCAGTACTTC. It specifies CASSYGGQETQYF.

The V gene is TRBV4-1, the J gene TRBJ2-3, with TRBD2 as a possible D gene (6 bases). CDR1 is MGHRA, CDR2 YSYEKL, per germline. Trimming took off 3 bases at V and 2 bases at J, with 9 bases between the two ends. This CDR3 is built from 14 residues. The CDR3 loop is CASSHRRATDTQYF. In DNA form, the CDR3 reads TGCGCCAGCAGCCACCGGAGGGCCACAGATACGCAGTATTTT.

This chain connects TRBV28 to TRBJ1-2; D is ambiguous. The CDR3 has 15 residues. Deletions cut 3 bases from V and 3 bases from J, with 14 bases between. Per the germline V gene, CDR1 is MDHEN and CDR2 is SYDVKM. This chain's CDR3 is CASSFGGPLYYGYTF. CDR3 DNA sequence: TGTGCCAGCAGTTTTGGTGGTCCCTTGTACTATGGCTACACCTTC.

Concerning this clone itself: A junction end diverges from the germline sequence, so it may reflect a read error. The chain combines TRBV7-6 with TRBJ2-3; 8 nucleotides line up with TRBD2. The germline V gene has CDR1 SGHVS and CDR2 FNYEAQ. The CDR3 spans 14 residues. The CDR3 region is CASSIAGITDTQYF. The CDR3, as DNA: TGTGCCAGCAGCATAGCGGGGATCACAGATACGCAGTATTTT.

The V call is TRBV20-1, the J call TRBJ1-4, with 7 bases matching TRBD1. This CDR3 has 12 residues. Germline V gene data show CDR1 as DFQATT and CDR2 as SNEGSKA (reference sequence). The V and J ends lost 3 bases and 11 bases, in that order; junction bases with no gene match: 6. CDR3 sequence (DNA): TGCAGTGCTAGTAGGGGGCTGGCTAAACTGTTTTTT. Translation gives CSASRGLAKLFF.